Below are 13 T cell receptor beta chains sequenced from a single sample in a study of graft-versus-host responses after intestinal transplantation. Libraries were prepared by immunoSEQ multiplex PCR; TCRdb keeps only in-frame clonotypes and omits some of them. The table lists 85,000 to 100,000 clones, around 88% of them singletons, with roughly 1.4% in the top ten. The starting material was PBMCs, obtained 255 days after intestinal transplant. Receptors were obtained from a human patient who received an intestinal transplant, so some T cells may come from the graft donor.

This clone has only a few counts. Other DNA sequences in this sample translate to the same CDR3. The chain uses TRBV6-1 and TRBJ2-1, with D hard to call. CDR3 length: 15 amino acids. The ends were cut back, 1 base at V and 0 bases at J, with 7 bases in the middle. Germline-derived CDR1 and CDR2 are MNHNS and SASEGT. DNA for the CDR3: TGTGCCAGCAGTGAAGGAGGCGGCTCCTACAATGAGCAGTTCTTC. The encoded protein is CASSEGGGSYNEQFF.

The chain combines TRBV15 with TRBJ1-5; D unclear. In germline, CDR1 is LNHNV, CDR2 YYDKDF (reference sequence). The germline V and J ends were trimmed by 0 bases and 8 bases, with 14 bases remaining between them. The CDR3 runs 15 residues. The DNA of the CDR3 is TGTGCCACCAGCAGAGACGGTACTACAAGCGAGCCCCAGCATTTT. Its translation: CATSRDGTTSEPQHF.

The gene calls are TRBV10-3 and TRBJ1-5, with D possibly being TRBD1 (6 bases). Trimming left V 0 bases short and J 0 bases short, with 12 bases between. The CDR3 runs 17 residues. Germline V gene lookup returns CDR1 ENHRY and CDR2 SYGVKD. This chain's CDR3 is CAISESSQGSSNQPQHF. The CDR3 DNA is TGTGCCATCAGTGAGTCGAGTCAGGGGAGTAGCAATCAGCCCCAGCATTTT.

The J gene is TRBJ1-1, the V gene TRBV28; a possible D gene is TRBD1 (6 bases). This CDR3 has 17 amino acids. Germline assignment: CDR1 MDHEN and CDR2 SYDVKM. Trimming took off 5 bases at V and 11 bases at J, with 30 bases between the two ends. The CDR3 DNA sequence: TGTGCCAGCAGTCAGAGAGTAGGATCCGGGGGCCTTATGGAGGCTTTCTTT. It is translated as CASSQRVGSGGLMEAFF. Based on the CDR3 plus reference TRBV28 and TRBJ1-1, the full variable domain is DVKVTQSSRYLVKRTGEKVFLECVQDMDHENMFWYRQDPGLGLRLIYFSYDVKMKEKGDIPEGYSVSREKKERFSLILESASTNQTSMYLCASSQRVGSGGLMEAFFGQGTRLTVV.

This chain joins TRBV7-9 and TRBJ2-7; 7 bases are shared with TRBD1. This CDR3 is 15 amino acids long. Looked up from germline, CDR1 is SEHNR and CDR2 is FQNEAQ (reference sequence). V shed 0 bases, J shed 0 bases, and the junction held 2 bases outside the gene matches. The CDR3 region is CASSLATGSSYEQYF. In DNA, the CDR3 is TGTGCCAGCAGCTTAGCGACAGGGAGCTCCTACGAGCAGTACTTC.

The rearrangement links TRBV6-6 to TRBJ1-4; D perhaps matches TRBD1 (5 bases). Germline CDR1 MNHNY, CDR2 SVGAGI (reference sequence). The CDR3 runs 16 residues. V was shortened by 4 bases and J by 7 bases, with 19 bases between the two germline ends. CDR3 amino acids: CASSSHLDSLGEKLFF. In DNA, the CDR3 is TGTGCCAGCAGTTCCCACCTAGACAGCTTAGGTGAAAAACTGTTTTTT.

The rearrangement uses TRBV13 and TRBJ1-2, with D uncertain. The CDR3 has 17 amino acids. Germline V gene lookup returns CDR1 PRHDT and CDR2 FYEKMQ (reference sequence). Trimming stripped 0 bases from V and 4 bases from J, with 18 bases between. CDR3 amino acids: CASSLGELQLPIYGYTF. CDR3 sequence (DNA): TGTGCCAGCAGCTTAGGCGAACTACAACTCCCCATCTATGGCTACACCTTC.

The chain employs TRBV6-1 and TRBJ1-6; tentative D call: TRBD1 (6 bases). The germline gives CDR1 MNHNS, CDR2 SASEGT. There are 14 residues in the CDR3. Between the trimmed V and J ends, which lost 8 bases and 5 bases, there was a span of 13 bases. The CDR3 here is CASGVGGHNSPLHF. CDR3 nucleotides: TGTGCCAGCGGGGTGGGGGGGCATAATTCACCCCTCCACTTT.

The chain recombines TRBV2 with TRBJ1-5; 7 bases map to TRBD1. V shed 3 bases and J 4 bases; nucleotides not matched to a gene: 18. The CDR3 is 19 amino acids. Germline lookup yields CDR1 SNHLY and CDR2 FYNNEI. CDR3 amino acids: CASSEGRVGRGTWNQPQHF. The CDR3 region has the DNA TGTGCCAGCAGTGAGGGCCGTGTGGGCAGGGGGACTTGGAATCAGCCCCAGCATTTT.

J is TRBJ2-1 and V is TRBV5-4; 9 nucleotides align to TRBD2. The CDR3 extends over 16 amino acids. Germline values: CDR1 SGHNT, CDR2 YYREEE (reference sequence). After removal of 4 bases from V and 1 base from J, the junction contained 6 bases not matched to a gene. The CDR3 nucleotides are TGTGCCAGCAGCCGTTCGCGGGGGGGGTCCTACAATGAGCAGTTCTTC. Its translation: CASSRSRGGSYNEQFF.

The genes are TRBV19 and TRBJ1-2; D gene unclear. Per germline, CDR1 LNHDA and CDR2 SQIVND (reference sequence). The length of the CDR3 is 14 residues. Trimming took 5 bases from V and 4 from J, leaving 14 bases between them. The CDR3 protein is CASSASQLFYGYTF. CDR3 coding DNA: TGTGCCAGTAGTGCCTCACAGCTCTTCTATGGCTACACCTTC. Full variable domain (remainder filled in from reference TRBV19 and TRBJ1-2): DGGITQSPKYLFRKEGQNVTLSCEQNLNHDAMYWYRQDPGQGLRLIYYSQIVNDFQKGDIAEGYSVSREKKESFPLTVTSAQKNPTAFYLCASSASQLFYGYTFGSGTRLTVV.

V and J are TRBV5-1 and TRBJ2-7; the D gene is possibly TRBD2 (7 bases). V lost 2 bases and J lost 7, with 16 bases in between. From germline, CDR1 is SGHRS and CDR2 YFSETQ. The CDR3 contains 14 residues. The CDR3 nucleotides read TGCGCCAGCAGCTTTGCCAGGGGAGGGAGTGAGCAGTACTTC. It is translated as CASSFARGGSEQYF.

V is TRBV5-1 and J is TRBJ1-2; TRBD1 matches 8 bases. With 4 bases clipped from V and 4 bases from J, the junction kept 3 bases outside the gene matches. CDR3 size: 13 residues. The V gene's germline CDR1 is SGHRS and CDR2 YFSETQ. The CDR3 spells CASSAGQGYGYTF. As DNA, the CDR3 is TGCGCCAGCAGCGCCGGACAGGGCTATGGCTACACCTTC.